The rows below give T cell receptor beta chains drawn from one sample of a study of blood T cells in healthy people across ages. From the 5' RACE reads, TCRdb called clonotypes with MiXCR, one entry per CDR3 protein. The sample comprises about 1.8 million distinct CDR3 sequences, 49% of which are singletons, and 2.1% rests with the top ten. The sequencing input was blood. The source is a woman between 40 and 50 years old in good health. CDR3s include the opening cysteine and the closing phenylalanine or tryptophan. The order of the fields is D gene, clone size, J gene, V gene, CDR3 DNA, CDR3 protein. D genes are given only for firm matches. Only part of the rows carry a size: once, few, many, or a class if the clone is expanded.

TRBD2 few TRBJ2-3 TRBV4-3 TGCGCCAGCAGCCAGTTAGCGGGTTACGGCACAGATACGCAGTATTTT CASSQLAGYGTDTQYF
TRBD2 few TRBJ2-5 TRBV7-2 TGTGCCAGCAGCATTAGCGGGGGTCCCCAAGAGACCCAGTACTTC CASSISGGPQETQYF
TRBD1 . TRBJ1-5 TRBV29-1 TGCAGCGTTGCCGTACAGGGGGGGAATCAGCCCCAGCATTTT CSVAVQGGNQPQHF
. few TRBJ2-6 TRBV7-8 TGTGCCAGCAGCGGAATATCTAGTCGGCGCGGCAGCTCTGGGGCCAACGTCCTGACTTTC CASSGISSRRGSSGANVLTF
. . TRBJ2-4 TRBV10-3 TGTGCCATCAGTGAGTCAAACAACCCGTCGGGAAACATTCAGTACTTC CAISESNNPSGNIQYF
. . TRBJ2-3 TRBV5-1 TGCGCCAGCAGCTTCGACCAGGTCAGCACAGATACGCAGTATTTT CASSFDQVSTDTQYF
. . TRBJ1-6 TRBV15 TGTGCCACCGCCGGGGCAGGTAATTCACCCCTCCACTTT CATAGAGNSPLHF
. few TRBJ2-7 TRBV29-1 TGCAGCGTGGCTAGACCGGGGAGGTCCTACGAGCAGTACTTC CSVARPGRSYEQYF
TRBD2 . TRBJ2-7 TRBV7-9 TGTGCCAGCAGCTCACCATTCGGACTAGCGGGGGACAGCTCCTACGAGCAGTACTTC CASSSPFGLAGDSSYEQYF
TRBD2 . TRBJ2-1 TRBV5-1 TGCGCCAGCAGCTTTAGCCTAGCGGGGGCTAATGAGCAGTTCTTC CASSFSLAGANEQFF
. . TRBJ1-4 TRBV28 TGTGCCAGCAGGAACCGGGGGGCAACTAATGAAAAACTGTTTTTT CASRNRGATNEKLFF
TRBD1 few TRBJ2-5 TRBV20-1 TGCAGTGCCCCCGGGACAGGGGAGACCCAGTACTTC CSAPGTGETQYF
. few TRBJ2-1 TRBV6-5 TGTGCCAGCAGTTACCTCCCCCTACTAGGTAATGAGCAGTTCTTC CASSYLPLLGNEQFF
TRBD2 few TRBJ2-7 TRBV27 TGTGCCAGCAGTCCCTACCTAGCGGAGAGCTCCTACGAGCAGTACTTC CASSPYLAESSYEQYF
. . TRBJ2-7 TRBV12-3/TRBV12-4 TGTGCCAGCAGTTTATGTGGGTATGACTCCTACGAGCAGTACTTC CASSLCGYDSYEQYF
. . TRBJ1-6 TRBV7-9 TGTGCCAGCGGTGGACACGGGGGTTCCTATAATTCACCCCTCCACTTT CASGGHGGSYNSPLHF
TRBD1 few TRBJ2-1 TRBV28 TGTGCCAGCAGACCCCAGGGGGAAAGTTACAATGAGCAGTTCTTC CASRPQGESYNEQFF
. few TRBJ2-4 TRBV6-2/TRBV6-3 TGTGCCAGCAGTTCCATTCGGCCGTCCAAAAACATTCAGTACTTC CASSSIRPSKNIQYF
. . TRBJ1-2 TRBV24-1 TGTGCCACCAGTACCGGTCTTAACTATGGCTACACCTTC CATSTGLNYGYTF
. . TRBJ2-7 TRBV13 TGTGCCAGCAGCTTAAGCGAAAGAATCTACTCCTACGAGCAGTACTTC CASSLSERIYSYEQYF
. . TRBJ2-4 TRBV5-1 TGCGCCAGCAGCTTGATCGGACAGGAGGGCATTCAGTACTTC CASSLIGQEGIQYF
. . TRBJ2-7 TRBV14 TGTGCCAGCAGCCAAGCGGGGAGCGGCTACGAGCAGTACTTC CASSQAGSGYEQYF
. . TRBJ2-1 TRBV4-3 TGCGCCAGCAGCTCGCGGGGCCGCTGGGATGAGCAGTTCTTC CASSSRGRWDEQFF
TRBD1 . TRBJ2-7 TRBV12-3/TRBV12-4 TGTGCCAGCAGTTACGGACAGGACAGCTCCTACGAGCAGTACTTC CASSYGQDSSYEQYF
. . TRBJ2-7 TRBV7-2 TGTGCCAGCAGCTTTCCCAAGAGGGAGCAGTACTTC CASSFPKREQYF
TRBD1 . TRBJ2-1 TRBV27 TGTGCCAGCAGTCAACCCCGGGACAGGGAGTACAATGAGCAGTTCTTC CASSQPRDREYNEQFF
. . TRBJ1-2 TRBV24-1 TGTGCCACCAGTGTTGACAGCGGCTATGGCTACACCTTC CATSVDSGYGYTF
. . TRBJ2-3 TRBV12-3/TRBV12-4 TGTGCCAGCAGTCCAGACTACAGCGCAGATACGCAGTATTTT CASSPDYSADTQYF
TRBD1 . TRBJ2-4 TRBV7-2 TGTGCCAGCAGCTTGGCCGGGACAGCTTTAGCCAAAAACATTCAGTACTTC CASSLAGTALAKNIQYF
. . TRBJ2-5 TRBV7-6 TGTGCCAGCAGCTTAGCACCTGCGGGGGCTGAGACCCAGTACTTC CASSLAPAGAETQYF
. . TRBJ2-1 TRBV20-1 TGCAGTGGCAGCGACAGAGGCTCATACAATGAGCAGTTCTTC CSGSDRGSYNEQFF
TRBD2 . TRBJ2-5 TRBV5-1 TGCGCCAGCAGCTTGGGCCCAGCGGGGGATCAGGAGACCCAGTACTTC CASSLGPAGDQETQYF
. . TRBJ1-2 TRBV27 TGTGCCAGCACCACCCCCGTGGGTCGGGGCTACACCTTC CASTTPVGRGYTF
. . TRBJ2-1 TRBV28 TGTGCCAGCAGTATGGTTCAAGAGCAGTTCTTC CASSMVQEQFF
. . TRBJ1-2 TRBV7-6 TGTGCCAGCAGCTTAGCGGCGGGGATCGTTAACTATGGCTACACCTTC CASSLAAGIVNYGYTF
TRBD1 few TRBJ2-4 TRBV7-2 TGTGCCAGCAGCACCTCGACAGGGGCCAAAAACATTCAGTACTTC CASSTSTGAKNIQYF
TRBD1 . TRBJ2-5 TRBV7-2 TGTGCCAGCATCCAAGGCCCGACAGGGGCCCTGGAGACCCAGTACTTC CASIQGPTGALETQYF
TRBD1 . TRBJ1-1 TRBV6-1 TGTGCCAGCAGAGGGGACAGGGGTTGGACTGAAGCTTTCTTT CASRGDRGWTEAFF
TRBD2 few TRBJ2-5 TRBV7-8 TGTGCCAGCAGCACATGGCTAGCGGGGAAAGAGACCCAGTACTTC CASSTWLAGKETQYF
TRBD1 . TRBJ2-5 TRBV6-1 TGTGCCAGCAGAACTACGGGACAGGGGGCCTTGGCACAAGAGACCCAGTACTTC CASRTTGQGALAQETQYF
TRBD1 . TRBJ1-5 TRBV7-8 TGTGCCAGCAGCTTAGGCCACCGGACAGGGAGGGATCAGCCCCAGCATTTT CASSLGHRTGRDQPQHF
. . TRBJ2-1 TRBV6-2/TRBV6-3 TGTGCCAGCAGTCTTTTGCGATCCTACAATGAGCAGTTCTTC CASSLLRSYNEQFF
. . TRBJ2-3 TRBV6-5 TGTGCCAGCACCGACGGACTAGATACGCAGTATTTT CASTDGLDTQYF
. . TRBJ1-2 TRBV9 TGTGCCAGCGGCGGGGGCCGAGGATCAGAGGGCTACACCTTC CASGGGRGSEGYTF
. . TRBJ1-1 TRBV18 TGTGCCAGCTCACCACCGATGAGGGAAGCTTTCTTT CASSPPMREAFF
. . TRBJ2-7 TRBV7-9 TGTGCCAGCAGCTACGATACAGGGAGGTGGTTGTCCTACGAGCAGTACTTC CASSYDTGRWLSYEQYF
. few TRBJ1-2 TRBV7-9 TGTGCCAGCAGCTTCTACCTCGACCCAAAGCACTATGGCTACACCTTC CASSFYLDPKHYGYTF
TRBD2 few TRBJ2-4 TRBV2 TGTGCCAGCAGTGAAGGGCTAGCGGGGGCCTTTATTCAGTACTTC CASSEGLAGAFIQYF
. . TRBJ2-3 TRBV14 TGTGCCAGCAGCCGGGGTTTAGGCCCAAAGGGCCCAGATACGCAGTATTTT CASSRGLGPKGPDTQYF
. . TRBJ2-5 TRBV5-1 TGCGCCAGCAGCTTGGAAGGGGGGAGTGTGACCCAGTACTTC CASSLEGGSVTQYF